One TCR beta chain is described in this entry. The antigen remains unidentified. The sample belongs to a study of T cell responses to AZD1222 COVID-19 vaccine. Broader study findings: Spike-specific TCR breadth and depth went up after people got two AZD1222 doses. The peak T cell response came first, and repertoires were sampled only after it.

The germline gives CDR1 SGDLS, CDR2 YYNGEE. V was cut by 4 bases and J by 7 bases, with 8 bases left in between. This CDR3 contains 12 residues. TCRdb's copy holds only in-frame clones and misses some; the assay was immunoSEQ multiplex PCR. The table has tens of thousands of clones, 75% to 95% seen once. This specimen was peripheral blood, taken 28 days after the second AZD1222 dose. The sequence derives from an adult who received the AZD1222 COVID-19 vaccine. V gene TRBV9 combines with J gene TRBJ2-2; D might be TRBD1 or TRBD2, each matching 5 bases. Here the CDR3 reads CASSRGVGELFF. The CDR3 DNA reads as TGTGCCAGCAGCAGAGGGGTCGGGGAGCTGTTTTTT.